The entry below describes one T cell receptor (beta chain). No antigen is known for it. Germline V gives CDR1 SGDLS, CDR2 YYNGEE. The V end lost 3 bases, the J end lost 4 bases, and 8 bases lay between the germline ends. The CDR3 has 13 amino acids. These data come from a study of shared clonotypes between healthy human individuals. General observations from the study: Rarefaction showed that sequencing of sorted subsets was incomplete (despite large depth).

Profiled with immunoSEQ multiplex PCR; TCRdb holds only in-frame clones, not every one. The sample includes more than 550,000 clones, around 91% seen only once; the top ten take 34%. The specimen sequenced was memory CD8+ T cells from PBMCs. As to subset: CD45RO+ cells pooled with CCR7-negative TemRA cells. The TCR sequence derives from a young man in good health. Some clones in this sample may be carry-over from other donors' samples. The chain couples TRBV9 to TRBJ1-3; no definite D call. The CDR3 coding sequence is TGTGCCAGCAGCGGCTCCCCCGGAAACACCATATATTTT. This encodes CASSGSPGNTIYF.